A single sample is the source of the 21 T cell receptor beta chains below, sequenced in a study of cytotoxic CD8 clonotypes in ibrutinib-treated CLL. Data came from immunoSEQ multiplex PCR; TCRdb stores just in-frame clones and leaves some out. Of 45,000 to 55,000 clones listed, about half are singletons. The sequences come from PBMCs, collected after 12 months of ibrutinib treatment. The receptors shown here come from a human donor with chronic lymphocytic leukemia.

This clone has just a few counts. The chain carries TRBV28 and TRBJ1-2, with TRBD1 matching 8 bases. The V gene's germline CDR1 is MDHEN and CDR2 SYDVKM. This CDR3 has 15 residues. The ends lost 2 bases at V and 4 bases at J; junction bases unmatched: 6. The chain's CDR3 is CASSLAWDRIYGYTF. CDR3 nucleotide sequence: TGTGCCAGCAGTTTAGCGTGGGACAGGATCTATGGCTACACCTTC.

DNA for the CDR3: TGCGCCAGCAGCTTGGCCGGCGGGGGCGCGACCTACGAGCAGTACTTC. This encodes CASSLAGGGATYEQYF. The rearrangement uses TRBV5-1 and TRBJ2-7, with a weak D call TRBD2 (7 bases). Germline-derived CDR1 and CDR2 are SGHRS and YFSETQ. Trimming took off 0 bases at V and 2 bases at J, with 15 bases between the two ends. The CDR3 covers 16 residues.

The V gene is TRBV29-1, the J gene TRBJ1-1; the match to TRBD1 covers 12 bases. V shed 7 bases and J 0 bases; nucleotides not matched to a gene: 9. Per the germline V gene, CDR1 is SQVTM and CDR2 is ANQGSEA. This CDR3 is 16 amino acids long. CDR3: CSAIRDRGRMNTEAFF. CDR3 bases: TGCAGCGCCATCCGGGACAGGGGGCGGATGAACACTGAAGCTTTCTTT.

This clone appeared many times. CDR3 bases: TGTGCCAGCAGCCGCGGGACTAGCGGGAGGTTGGCATTCCACGAGCAGTACTTC. This translates into CASSRGTSGRLAFHEQYF. This chain links TRBV7-2 with TRBJ2-7; 15 bases match TRBD2. With V trimmed by 5 bases and J by 5 bases, 13 bases remained unmatched. This CDR3 has 18 residues. From germline, CDR1 is SGHTA and CDR2 FQGNSA.

V is TRBV5-6 and J is TRBJ2-7, with D maybe TRBD2 (6 bases). Trimming pared 4 bases from V and 7 bases from J, leaving 21 bases between. The CDR3 is 15 amino acids. Germline-derived CDR1 and CDR2 are SGHDT and YYEEEE. This chain's CDR3 is CASSHAGNLPGEQYF. The CDR3 nucleotides are TGTGCCAGCAGCCATGCGGGAAACCTCCCTGGTGAGCAGTACTTC.

This clone was seen just once. The gene calls are TRBV4-1 and TRBJ2-1; TRBD1 might be the D (6 bases). Germline values: CDR1 MGHRA, CDR2 YSYEKL. The CDR3 sequence is 14 residues long. The V end lost 1 base, the J end lost 9 bases, and 13 bases lay between the germline ends. CDR3 DNA: TGCGCCAGCAGCCAAGTAAAACAGGGTCCTGAGCAGTTCTTC. Translation: CASSQVKQGPEQFF.

The chain uses TRBV2 and TRBJ1-5; no clear D gene. Deletions cut 4 bases from V and 3 bases from J, with 13 bases between. The length of the CDR3 is 15 residues. CDR1 and CDR2 (germline): SNHLY, FYNNEI. The CDR3 coding sequence is TGTGCCAGCAGTGCCATGGACGGGTCCAATCAGCCCCAGCATTTT. It translates to CASSAMDGSNQPQHF.

This clone was recorded a few times. The chain recombines TRBV29-1 with TRBJ1-2; D uncertain. The V gene lost 0 bases and the J gene lost 7 bases, with 15 bases spanning the gap. The germline gives CDR1 SQVTM, CDR2 ANQGSEA. The CDR3 is made up of 14 amino acids. In DNA form, the CDR3 reads TGCAGCGTTGAAGAATCAATCAGATCCACTGGCTACACCTTC. Its protein product is CSVEESIRSTGYTF. The full variable domain, with the rest looked up from reference TRBV29-1 and TRBJ1-2, is SAVISQKPSRDICQRGTSLTIQCQVDSQVTMMFWYRQQPGQSLTLIATANQGSEATYESGFVIDKFPISRPNLTFSTLTVSNMSPEDSSIYLCSVEESIRSTGYTFGSGTRLTVV.

CDR3 region: CTSSQVVSSGSWGGELFF. DNA for the CDR3: TGCACCAGCAGCCAAGTTGTGTCTAGCGGGAGCTGGGGCGGGGAGCTGTTTTTT. The chain has TRBV1 and TRBJ2-2; the table's D gene call, TRBD2, was not cross checked with the DNA. TRBV1 is noted as a pseudogene. The CDR3 has 18 residues.

The chain recombines TRBV5-1 with TRBJ1-4; D is uncertain. There are 13 residues in the CDR3. With 4 bases removed from V and 4 bases from J, the gap between germline ends came to 8 bases. CDR1 is SGHRS, CDR2 YFSETQ, per germline. CDR3 loop: CASSEGSNEKLFF. The CDR3 nucleotides are TGCGCCAGCAGCGAAGGGAGTAATGAAAAACTGTTTTTT.

The genes are TRBV5-8 and TRBJ1-1, with D hard to call. CDR1 and CDR2 (germline): SGHTS, YDEGEE. Trimming took 4 bases from V and 0 from J, leaving 13 bases between them. CDR3 length: 15 amino acids. CDR3 in DNA: TGTGCCAGCAGCCACGACCCGGTGATGAACACTGAAGCTTTCTTT. This translates into CASSHDPVMNTEAFF.

The chain has TRBV9 and TRBJ2-7, with TRBD1 identical over 8 bases. The germline gives CDR1 SGDLS, CDR2 YYNGEE. The CDR3 extends over 13 amino acids. The V segment lost 7 bases and the J segment 4 bases; nucleotides outside the gene matches: 7. CDR3 sequence: CASSLTGDYEQYF. The CDR3 DNA reads TGTGCCAGCTCCCTGACAGGGGATTACGAGCAGTACTTC.

The chain has TRBV27 and TRBJ1-5; D may be TRBD1 (6 bases). This CDR3 region has 15 residues. CDR1 MNHEY and CDR2 SMNVEV come from the germline V gene (reference sequence). The V end was cut by 2 bases, the J end by 6 bases, with 14 bases between. The CDR3 DNA reads TGTGCCAGCAGTTTAATTCCAGGGGAAGGTCAGCCCCAGCATTTT. It encodes CASSLIPGEGQPQHF.

The genes are TRBV18 and TRBJ2-7; D gene ambiguous. The CDR3 is 14 residues long. The germline V and J ends were trimmed by 2 bases and 2 bases, with 10 bases remaining between them. CDR1 and CDR2 (germline): KGHSH, LQKENI. CDR3: CASSPSHITYEQYF. As DNA, the CDR3 is TGTGCCAGCTCACCATCCCACATAACCTACGAGCAGTACTTC.

The CDR3 here is CSVEFGGHQDTQYF. Here the CDR3 DNA reads TGCAGCGTTGAATTTGGGGGACACCAAGATACGCAGTATTTT. V usage is TRBV29-1 and J usage is TRBJ2-3; perhaps TRBD1 as D (6 bases). V lost 2 bases and J lost 5, with 14 bases in between. The CDR3 sequence is 14 residues long. Germline V gene sequence: CDR1 SQVTM, CDR2 ANQGSEA.

The J gene is TRBJ1-5, the V gene TRBV6-6; D uncertain. The germline V gene has CDR1 MNHNY and CDR2 SVGAGI (reference sequence). This CDR3 is built from 12 residues. V dropped 2 bases and J dropped 9 bases, with 8 bases sitting between them. The CDR3 DNA reads TGTGCCAGCAGTTACCCCTCGATGCCCCAGCATTTT. It is translated as CASSYPSMPQHF.

This clone was detected many times. CDR3 DNA sequence: TGTGCCAGCAGTGGAAGGAATGCGGGACAGGGCCCCGGCTACACCTTC. Protein product: CASSGRNAGQGPGYTF. The gene calls are TRBV6-6 and TRBJ1-2; TRBD1 aligns across 9 bases. With 5 bases clipped from V and 8 bases from J, the junction kept 15 bases outside the gene matches. This CDR3 is 16 amino acids long. Looked up from germline, CDR1 is MNHNY and CDR2 is SVGAGI (reference sequence).

The J gene is TRBJ2-7, the V gene TRBV28; no clear D gene. Germline V gene lookup returns CDR1 MDHEN and CDR2 SYDVKM. The V end lost 1 base, the J end lost 4 bases, and 11 bases lay between the germline ends. This CDR3 has 14 residues. The CDR3 DNA reads TGTGCCAGCAGTTTATTCGGATCCAGATACGAGCAGTACTTC. This gives the protein CASSLFGSRYEQYF.

This chain links TRBV7-2 with TRBJ1-1; 11 bases are a match to TRBD1. The CDR3 has 16 amino acids. Germline loops: CDR1 SGHTA, CDR2 FQGNSA. Trimming at V came to 1 base and at J to 10 bases, leaving 11 bases not matched to a gene. CDR3 amino acids: CASSLERFGTGGVAFF. As DNA, the CDR3 is TGTGCCAGCAGCTTAGAGCGATTCGGGACAGGGGGAGTAGCTTTCTTT.

The chain links TRBV5-6 to TRBJ2-1; D is uncertain. This CDR3 has 13 residues. V was pared by 0 bases and J by 3 bases, with 4 bases between. Germline lookup yields CDR1 SGHDT and CDR2 YYEEEE. The CDR3 spells CASSLGVYNEQFF. CDR3 DNA: TGTGCCAGCAGCTTGGGAGTCTACAATGAGCAGTTCTTC.

V gene TRBV19 combines with J gene TRBJ1-2; weak D call: TRBD1 (6 bases). V lost 6 bases, J lost 2 bases, and 10 bases lay in between. The CDR3 has 13 amino acids. Germline V gene sequence: CDR1 LNHDA, CDR2 SQIVND (reference sequence). CDR3 in DNA: TGTGCCAGTAGCAGGGACAACAACTATGGCTACACCTTC. This encodes CASSRDNNYGYTF.